This T cell receptor (beta chain) was recorded in a study of blood T cells in healthy people across ages. The authors ran a second PCR of about 7 to 12 cycles using a sample-barcoded 5' primer and a J-beta primer mix. TCRdb re-called the 5' RACE reads through MiXCR, storing one row per CDR3 protein. The sample records roughly 800,000 distinct CDR3 sequences, 20% to 25% being singletons. Germline V lookup: CDR1 DFQATT, CDR2 SNEGSKA (reference sequence). The CDR3 has 14 residues. V was pared by 7 bases and J by 5 bases, with 8 bases of the junction left unmatched. This clonotype was observed a handful of times. These records were also assigned to another study, of T cells of mothers and their children. That work adds: Donors comprised a few healthy Caucasian mothers plus their six children.

The source is a boy aged 10-17 years in good health. The V call is TRBV20-1, the J call TRBJ1-6, with 7 bases aligning to TRBD1. Sequencing used blood. CDR3 in amino acids: CSVPQGKDNSPLHF. The CDR3 bases are TGCAGTGTCCCACAGGGGAAAGATAATTCACCCCTCCACTTT.